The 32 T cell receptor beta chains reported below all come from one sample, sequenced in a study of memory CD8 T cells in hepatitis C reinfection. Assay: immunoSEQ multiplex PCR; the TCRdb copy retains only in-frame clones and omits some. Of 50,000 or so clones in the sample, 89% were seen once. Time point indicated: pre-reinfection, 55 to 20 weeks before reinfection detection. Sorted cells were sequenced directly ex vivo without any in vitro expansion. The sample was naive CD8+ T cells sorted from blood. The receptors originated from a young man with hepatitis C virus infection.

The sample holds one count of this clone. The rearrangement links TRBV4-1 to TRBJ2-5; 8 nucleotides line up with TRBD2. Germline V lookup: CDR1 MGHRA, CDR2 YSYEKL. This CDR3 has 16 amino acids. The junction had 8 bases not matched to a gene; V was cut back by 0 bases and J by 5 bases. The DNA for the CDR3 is TGCGCCAGCAGCCAAGATGTGCCAGCGGGAGTTGAGACCCAGTACTTC. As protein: CASSQDVPAGVETQYF.

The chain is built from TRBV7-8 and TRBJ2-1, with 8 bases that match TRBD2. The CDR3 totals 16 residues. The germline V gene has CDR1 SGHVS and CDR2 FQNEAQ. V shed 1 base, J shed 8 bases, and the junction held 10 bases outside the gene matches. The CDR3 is CASSLESAGVVDEQFF. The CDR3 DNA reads TGTGCCAGCAGCTTAGAGTCAGCGGGAGTAGTGGATGAGCAGTTCTTC.

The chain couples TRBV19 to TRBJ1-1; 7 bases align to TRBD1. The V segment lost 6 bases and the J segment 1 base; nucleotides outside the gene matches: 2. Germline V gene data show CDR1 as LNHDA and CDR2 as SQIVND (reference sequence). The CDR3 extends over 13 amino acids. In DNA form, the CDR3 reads TGTGCCAGTAGACAGGGGCCGAACACTGAAGCTTTCTTT. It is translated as CASRQGPNTEAFF.

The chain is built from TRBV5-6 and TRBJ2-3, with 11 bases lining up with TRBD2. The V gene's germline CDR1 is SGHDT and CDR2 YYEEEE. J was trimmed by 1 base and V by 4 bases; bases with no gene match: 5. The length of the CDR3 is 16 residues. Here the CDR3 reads CASSLELAGGTDTQYF. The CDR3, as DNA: TGTGCCAGCAGCCTAGAACTAGCGGGGGGCACAGATACGCAGTATTTT.

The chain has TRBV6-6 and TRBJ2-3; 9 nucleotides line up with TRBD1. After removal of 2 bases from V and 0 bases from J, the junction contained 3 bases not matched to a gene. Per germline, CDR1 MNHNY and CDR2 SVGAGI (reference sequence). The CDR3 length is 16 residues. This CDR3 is CASSYGTGFSTDTQYF. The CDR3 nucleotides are TGTGCCAGCAGTTACGGGACAGGGTTTAGCACAGATACGCAGTATTTT.

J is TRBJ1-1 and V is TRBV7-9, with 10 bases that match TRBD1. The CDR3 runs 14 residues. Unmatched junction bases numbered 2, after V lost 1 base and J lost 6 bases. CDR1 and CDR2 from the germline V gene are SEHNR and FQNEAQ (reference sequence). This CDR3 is CASSLGDRGSEAFF. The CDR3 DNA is TGTGCCAGCAGCTTAGGGGACAGGGGCTCTGAAGCTTTCTTT.

CDR3 DNA sequence: TGTGCCAGCAGTCCACAGGGCGTGGGGCAAGAGACCCAGTACTTC. Its translation: CASSPQGVGQETQYF. The J gene is TRBJ2-5, the V gene TRBV28; a weak D match, TRBD1 (6 bases). The CDR3 has 15 amino acids. Germline CDR1 is MDHEN and CDR2 is SYDVKM. The ends were cut back, 5 bases at V and 2 bases at J, with 15 bases in the middle.

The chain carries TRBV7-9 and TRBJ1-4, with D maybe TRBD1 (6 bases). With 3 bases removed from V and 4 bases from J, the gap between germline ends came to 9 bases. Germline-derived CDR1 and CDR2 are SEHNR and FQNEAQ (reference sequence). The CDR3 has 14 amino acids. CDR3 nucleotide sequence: TGTGCCAGCAGCTTGTTACAGGGTAATGAAAAACTGTTTTTT. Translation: CASSLLQGNEKLFF.

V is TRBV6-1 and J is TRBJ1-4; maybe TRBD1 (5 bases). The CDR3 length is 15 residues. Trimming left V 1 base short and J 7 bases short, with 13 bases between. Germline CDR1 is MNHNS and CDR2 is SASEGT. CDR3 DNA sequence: TGTGCCAGCAGTGAAGGGGGCGCAGTTTTTGAAAAACTGTTTTTT. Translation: CASSEGGAVFEKLFF.

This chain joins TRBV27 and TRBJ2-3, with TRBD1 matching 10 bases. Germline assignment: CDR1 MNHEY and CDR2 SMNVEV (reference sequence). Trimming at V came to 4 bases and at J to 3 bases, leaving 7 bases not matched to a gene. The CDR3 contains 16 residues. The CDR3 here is CASSSDRDRGTDTQYF. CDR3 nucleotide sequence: TGTGCCAGCAGTTCCGACCGGGACAGGGGAACAGATACGCAGTATTTT.

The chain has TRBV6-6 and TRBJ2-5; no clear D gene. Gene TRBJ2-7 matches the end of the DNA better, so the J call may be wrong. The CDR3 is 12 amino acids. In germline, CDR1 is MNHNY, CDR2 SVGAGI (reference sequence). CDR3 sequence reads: CASRSTTYEQYF. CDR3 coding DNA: TGTGCCAGCAGATCCACTACCTACGAGCAGTACTTC.

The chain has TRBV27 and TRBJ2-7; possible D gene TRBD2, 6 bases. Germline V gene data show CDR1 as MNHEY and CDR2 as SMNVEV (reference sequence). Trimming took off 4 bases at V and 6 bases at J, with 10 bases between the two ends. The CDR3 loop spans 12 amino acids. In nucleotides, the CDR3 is TGTGCCAGCAGTTACCCCGGGGGCGAGCAGTACTTC. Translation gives CASSYPGGEQYF.

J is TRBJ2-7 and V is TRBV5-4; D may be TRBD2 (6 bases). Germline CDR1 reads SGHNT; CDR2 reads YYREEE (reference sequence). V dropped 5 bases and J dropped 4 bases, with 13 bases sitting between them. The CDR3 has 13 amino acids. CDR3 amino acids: CASSDGAGYEQYF. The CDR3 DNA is TGTGCCAGCAGTGACGGGGCGGGGTACGAGCAGTACTTC. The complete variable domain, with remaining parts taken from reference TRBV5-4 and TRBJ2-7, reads ETGVTQSPTHLIKTRGQQVTLRCSSQSGHNTVSWYQQALGQGPQFIFQYYREEENGRGNFPPRFSGLQFPNYSSELNVNALELDDSALYLCASSDGAGYEQYFGPGTRLTVT.

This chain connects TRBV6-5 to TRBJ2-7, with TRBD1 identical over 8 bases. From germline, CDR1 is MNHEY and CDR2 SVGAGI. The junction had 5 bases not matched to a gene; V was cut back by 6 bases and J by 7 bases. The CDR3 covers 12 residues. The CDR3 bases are TGTGCCAGCAGCGCAGGGGGCCAGGAGCAGTACTTC. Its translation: CASSAGGQEQYF.

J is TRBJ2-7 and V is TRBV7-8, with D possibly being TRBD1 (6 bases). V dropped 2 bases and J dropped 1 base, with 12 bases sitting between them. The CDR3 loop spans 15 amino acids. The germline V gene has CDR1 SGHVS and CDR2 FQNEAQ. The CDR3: CASSLFQGPSYEQYF. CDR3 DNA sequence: TGTGCCAGCAGCTTATTTCAGGGGCCATCCTACGAGCAGTACTTC.

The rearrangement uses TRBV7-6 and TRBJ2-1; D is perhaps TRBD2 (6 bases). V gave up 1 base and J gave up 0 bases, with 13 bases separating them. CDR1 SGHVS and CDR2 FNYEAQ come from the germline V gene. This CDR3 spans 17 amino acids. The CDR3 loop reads CASSLGLAPSSYNEQFF. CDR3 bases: TGTGCCAGCAGCTTAGGGCTAGCGCCCAGCTCCTACAATGAGCAGTTCTTC.

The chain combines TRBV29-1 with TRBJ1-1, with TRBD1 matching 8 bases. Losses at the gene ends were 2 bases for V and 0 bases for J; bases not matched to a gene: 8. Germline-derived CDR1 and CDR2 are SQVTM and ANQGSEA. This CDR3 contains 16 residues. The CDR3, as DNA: TGCAGCGTTGAACAATGGACAGGGAATTTGAACACTGAAGCTTTCTTT. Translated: CSVEQWTGNLNTEAFF.

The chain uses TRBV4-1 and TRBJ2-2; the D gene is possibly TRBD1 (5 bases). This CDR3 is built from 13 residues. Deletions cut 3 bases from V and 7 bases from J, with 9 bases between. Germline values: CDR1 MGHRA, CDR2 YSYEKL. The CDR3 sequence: CASSHQGVGELFF. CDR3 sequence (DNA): TGCGCCAGCAGCCACCAAGGGGTCGGGGAGCTGTTTTTT.

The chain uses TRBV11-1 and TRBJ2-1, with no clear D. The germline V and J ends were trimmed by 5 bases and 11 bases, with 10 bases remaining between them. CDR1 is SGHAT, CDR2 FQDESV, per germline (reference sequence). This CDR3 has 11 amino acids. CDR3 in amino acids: CASSTITKQFF. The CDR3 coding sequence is TGTGCCAGCAGCACCATCACAAAGCAGTTCTTC.

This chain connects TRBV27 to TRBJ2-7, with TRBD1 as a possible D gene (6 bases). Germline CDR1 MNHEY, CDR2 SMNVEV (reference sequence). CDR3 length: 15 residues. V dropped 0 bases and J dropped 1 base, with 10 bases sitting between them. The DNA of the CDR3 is TGTGCCAGCAGTTTATCCGCAGGGGCATCCTACGAGCAGTACGTC. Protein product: CASSLSAGASYEQYV.

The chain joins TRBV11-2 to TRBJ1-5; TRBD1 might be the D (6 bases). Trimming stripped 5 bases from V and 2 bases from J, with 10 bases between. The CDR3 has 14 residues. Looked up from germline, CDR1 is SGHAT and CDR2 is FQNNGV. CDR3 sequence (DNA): TGTGCCAGCAGCGGGGACACCGGCAATCAGCCCCAGCATTTT. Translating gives CASSGDTGNQPQHF. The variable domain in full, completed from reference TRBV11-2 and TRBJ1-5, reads EAGVAQSPRYKIIEKRQSVAFWCNPISGHATLYWYQQILGQGPKLLIQFQNNGVVDDSQLPKDRFSAERLKGVDSTLKIQPAKLEDSAVYLCASSGDTGNQPQHFGDGTRLSIL.

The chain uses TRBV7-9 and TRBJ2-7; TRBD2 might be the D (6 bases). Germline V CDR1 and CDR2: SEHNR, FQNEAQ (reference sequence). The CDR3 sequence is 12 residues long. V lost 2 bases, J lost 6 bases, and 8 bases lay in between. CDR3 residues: CASSLTGGEQYF. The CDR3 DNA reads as TGTGCCAGCAGCTTAACCGGGGGCGAGCAGTACTTC.

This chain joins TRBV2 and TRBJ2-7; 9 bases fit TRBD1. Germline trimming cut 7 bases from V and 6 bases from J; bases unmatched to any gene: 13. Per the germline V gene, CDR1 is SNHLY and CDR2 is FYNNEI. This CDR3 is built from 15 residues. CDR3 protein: CASNFPGQGSIEQYV. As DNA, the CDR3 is TGTGCCAGCAATTTCCCGGGACAGGGATCGATCGAGCAGTACGTC.

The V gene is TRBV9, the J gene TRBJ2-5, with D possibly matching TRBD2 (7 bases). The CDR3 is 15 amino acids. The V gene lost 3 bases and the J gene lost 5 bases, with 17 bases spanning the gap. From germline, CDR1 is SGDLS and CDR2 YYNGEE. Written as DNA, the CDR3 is TGTGCCAGCAGCGGTGGGGGGGGGCCCTTCGAGACCCAGTACTTC. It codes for CASSGGGGPFETQYF.

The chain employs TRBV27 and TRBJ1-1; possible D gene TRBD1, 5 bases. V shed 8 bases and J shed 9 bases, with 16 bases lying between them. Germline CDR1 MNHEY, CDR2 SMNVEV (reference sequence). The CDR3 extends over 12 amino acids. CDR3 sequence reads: CASLGAERKAFF. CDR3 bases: TGTGCCAGCCTTGGGGCGGAACGCAAAGCTTTCTTT.

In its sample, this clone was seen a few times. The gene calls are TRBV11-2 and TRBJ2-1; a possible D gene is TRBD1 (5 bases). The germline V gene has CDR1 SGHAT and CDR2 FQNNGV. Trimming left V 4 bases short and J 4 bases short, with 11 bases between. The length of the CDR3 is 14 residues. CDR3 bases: TGTGCCAGCAGCTCCTTACGACAGTACAATGAGCAGTTCTTC. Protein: CASSSLRQYNEQFF.

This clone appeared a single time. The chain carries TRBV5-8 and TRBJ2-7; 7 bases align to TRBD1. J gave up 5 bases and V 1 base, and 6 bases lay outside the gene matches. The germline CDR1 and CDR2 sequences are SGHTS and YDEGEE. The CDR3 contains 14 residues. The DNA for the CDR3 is TGTGCCAGCAGCTTGAGGGTAGGGGGCGACGAGCAGTACTTC. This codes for CASSLRVGGDEQYF.

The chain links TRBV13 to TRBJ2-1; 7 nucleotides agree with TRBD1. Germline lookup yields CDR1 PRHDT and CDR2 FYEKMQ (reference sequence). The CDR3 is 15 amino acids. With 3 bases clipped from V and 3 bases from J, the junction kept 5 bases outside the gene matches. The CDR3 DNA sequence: TGTGCCAGCAGCTTCAATGGGGACAGCTACAATGAGCAGTTCTTC. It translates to CASSFNGDSYNEQFF.

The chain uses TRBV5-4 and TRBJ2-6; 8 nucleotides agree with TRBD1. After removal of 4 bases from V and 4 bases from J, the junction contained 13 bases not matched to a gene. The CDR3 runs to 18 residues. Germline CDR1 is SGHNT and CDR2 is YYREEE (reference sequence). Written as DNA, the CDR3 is TGTGCCAGCAGCGGTAGTGGCAGGGGGCTACAGGGGGCCAACGTCCTGACTTTC. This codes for CASSGSGRGLQGANVLTF.

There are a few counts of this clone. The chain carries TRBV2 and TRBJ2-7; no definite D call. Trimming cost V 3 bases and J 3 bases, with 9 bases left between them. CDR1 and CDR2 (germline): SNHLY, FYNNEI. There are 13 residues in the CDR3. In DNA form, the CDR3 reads TGTGCCAGCAGTGAGGCAGGAGACTACGAGCAGTACGTC. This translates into CASSEAGDYEQYV.

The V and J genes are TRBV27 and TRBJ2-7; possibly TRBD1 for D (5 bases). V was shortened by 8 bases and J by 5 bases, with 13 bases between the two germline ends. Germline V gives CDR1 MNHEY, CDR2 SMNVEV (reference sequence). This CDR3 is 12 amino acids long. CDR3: CASGPVGHEQYF. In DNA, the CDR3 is TGTGCCAGCGGCCCGGTGGGGCACGAGCAGTACTTC.

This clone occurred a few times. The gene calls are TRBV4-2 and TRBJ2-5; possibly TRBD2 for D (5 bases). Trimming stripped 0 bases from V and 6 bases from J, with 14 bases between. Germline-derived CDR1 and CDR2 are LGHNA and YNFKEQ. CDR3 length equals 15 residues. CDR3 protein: CASSQDLGNWKTQYF. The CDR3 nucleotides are TGTGCCAGCAGCCAAGATCTCGGGAATTGGAAGACCCAGTACTTC.